This TCR beta chain was observed in a study of blood T cell repertoires in COVID-19. Authors' processing steps: The authors estimated nucleated cell counts from reference gene primer amplification. The method was immunoSEQ multiplex PCR; TCRdb's version includes in-frame clones alone and lacks a portion of them. V and J calls and clone size are given by that table; D and trimming were obtained from the DNA. The sample has 250,000 or so clones, 86% seen once. The germline V and J ends were trimmed by 6 bases and 7 bases, with 33 bases remaining between them. The CDR3 is 19 amino acids. CDR1 and CDR2 from the germline V gene are SGHTA and FQGNSA.

V gene TRBV7-2 combines with J gene TRBJ1-1; D gene unclear. The TCR comes from a woman aged 25-40 years with active or convalescent COVID-19. Sequencing input: peripheral blood. The DNA of the CDR3 is TGTGCCAGCAGTTTTAGAGCTAAGGACTTTTTGAAGGGAGTTCTTGAAGCTTTCTTT. This sequence encodes CASSFRAKDFLKGVLEAFF.